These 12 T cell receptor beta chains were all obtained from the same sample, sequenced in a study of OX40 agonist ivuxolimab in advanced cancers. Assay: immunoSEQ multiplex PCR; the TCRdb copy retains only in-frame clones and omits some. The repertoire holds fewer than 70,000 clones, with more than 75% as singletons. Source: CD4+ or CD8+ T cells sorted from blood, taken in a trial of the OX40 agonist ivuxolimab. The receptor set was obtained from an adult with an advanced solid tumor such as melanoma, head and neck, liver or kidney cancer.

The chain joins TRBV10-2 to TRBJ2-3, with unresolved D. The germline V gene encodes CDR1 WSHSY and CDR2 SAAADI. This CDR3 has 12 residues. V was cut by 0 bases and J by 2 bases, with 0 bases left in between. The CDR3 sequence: CASSESTDTQYF. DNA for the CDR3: TGCGCCAGCAGTGAGTCCACAGATACGCAGTATTTT.

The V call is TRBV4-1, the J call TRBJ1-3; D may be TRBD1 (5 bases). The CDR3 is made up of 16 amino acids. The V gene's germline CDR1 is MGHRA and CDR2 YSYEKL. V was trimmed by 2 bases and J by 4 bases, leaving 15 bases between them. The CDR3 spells CASSQPSQGTGNTIYF. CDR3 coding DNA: TGCGCCAGCAGCCAACCATCCCAGGGAACCGGAAACACCATATATTTT.

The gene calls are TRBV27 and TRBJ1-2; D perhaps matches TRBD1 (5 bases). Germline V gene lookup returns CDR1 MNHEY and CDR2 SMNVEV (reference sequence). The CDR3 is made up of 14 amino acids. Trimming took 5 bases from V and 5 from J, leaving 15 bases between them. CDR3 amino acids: CASSLGGMPYGYTF. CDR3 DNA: TGTGCCAGCAGTCTGGGGGGTATGCCATATGGCTACACCTTC.

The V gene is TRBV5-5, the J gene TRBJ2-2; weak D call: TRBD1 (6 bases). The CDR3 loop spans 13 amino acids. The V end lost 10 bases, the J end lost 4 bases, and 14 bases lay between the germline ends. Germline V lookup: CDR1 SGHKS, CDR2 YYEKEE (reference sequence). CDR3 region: CAFGRGSTGELFF. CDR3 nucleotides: TGTGCCTTCGGAAGGGGGTCCACCGGGGAGCTGTTTTTT.

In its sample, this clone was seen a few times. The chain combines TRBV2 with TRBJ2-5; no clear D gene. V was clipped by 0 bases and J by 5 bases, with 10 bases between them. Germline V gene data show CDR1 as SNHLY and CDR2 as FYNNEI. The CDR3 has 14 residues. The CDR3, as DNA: TGTGCCAGCAGTGAAGCGTACCCGTGGGAGACCCAGTACTTC. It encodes CASSEAYPWETQYF.

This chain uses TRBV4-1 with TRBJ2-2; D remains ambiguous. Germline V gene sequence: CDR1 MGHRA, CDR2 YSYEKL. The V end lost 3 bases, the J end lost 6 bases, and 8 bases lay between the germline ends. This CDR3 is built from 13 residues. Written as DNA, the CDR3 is TGCGCCAGCAGCCATCGTGGTCCCGGGGAGCTGTTTTTT. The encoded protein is CASSHRGPGELFF.

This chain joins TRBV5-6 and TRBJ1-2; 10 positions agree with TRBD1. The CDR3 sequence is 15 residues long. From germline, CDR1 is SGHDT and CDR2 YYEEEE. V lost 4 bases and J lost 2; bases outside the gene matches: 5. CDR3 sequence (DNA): TGTGCCAGCAGCGTGGACAGGGGGTCAAACTATGGCTACACCTTC. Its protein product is CASSVDRGSNYGYTF.

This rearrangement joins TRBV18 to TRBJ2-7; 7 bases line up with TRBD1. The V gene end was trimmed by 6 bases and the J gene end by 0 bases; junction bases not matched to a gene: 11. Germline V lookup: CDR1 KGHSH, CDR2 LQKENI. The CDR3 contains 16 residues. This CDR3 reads CASSQSPGQNSYEQYF. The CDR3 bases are TGTGCCAGCTCCCAAAGCCCGGGACAGAACTCCTACGAGCAGTACTTC.

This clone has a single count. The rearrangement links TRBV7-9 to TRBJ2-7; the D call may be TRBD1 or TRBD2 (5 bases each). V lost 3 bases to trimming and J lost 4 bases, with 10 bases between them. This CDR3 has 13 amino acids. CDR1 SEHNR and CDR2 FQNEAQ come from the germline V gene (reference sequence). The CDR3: CASSFSGSYEQYF. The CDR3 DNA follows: TGTGCCAGCAGCTTTTCAGGGAGTTACGAGCAGTACTTC.

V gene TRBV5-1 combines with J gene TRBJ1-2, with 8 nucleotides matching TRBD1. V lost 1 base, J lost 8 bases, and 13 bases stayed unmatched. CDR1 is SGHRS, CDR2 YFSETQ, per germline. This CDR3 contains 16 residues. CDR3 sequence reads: CASSLTTGGPPGGYTF. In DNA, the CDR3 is TGCGCCAGCAGCTTGACAACAGGGGGTCCTCCTGGCGGCTACACCTTC.

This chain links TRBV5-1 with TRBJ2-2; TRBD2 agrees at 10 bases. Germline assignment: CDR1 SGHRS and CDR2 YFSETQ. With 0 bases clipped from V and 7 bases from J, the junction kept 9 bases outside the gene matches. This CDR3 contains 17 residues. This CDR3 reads CASSLVRLAGAIGELFF. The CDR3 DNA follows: TGCGCCAGCAGCTTGGTTCGGCTAGCGGGAGCGATCGGGGAGCTGTTTTTT.

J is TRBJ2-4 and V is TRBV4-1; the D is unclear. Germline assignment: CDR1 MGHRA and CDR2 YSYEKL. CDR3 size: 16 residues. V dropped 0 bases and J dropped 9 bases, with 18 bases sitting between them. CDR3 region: CASSQDGSTNVGIQYF. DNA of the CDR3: TGCGCCAGCAGCCAAGATGGGTCAACCAACGTCGGCATTCAGTACTTC.